A single sample gave rise to the 21 T cell receptor beta chains below, sequenced in a study of T cell repertoires in cytomegalovirus infection. These TCRs' antigens remain unknown. TCRdb re-analysed the reads in MiXCR, keeping a single row per CDR3 protein. Among 300,000 to 400,000 distinct CDR3 sequences listed, under 35% were seen once. The source was cultured PBMCs, collected from culture after CMV antigen stimulation. The receptors stem from a human donor in good health (CMV status not recorded). Some clones in this sample may be carry-over from other donors' samples.

This clonotype was found many times. The chain joins TRBV27 to TRBJ2-1; the match to TRBD2 covers 11 bases. The V gene's germline CDR1 is MNHEY and CDR2 SMNVEV (reference sequence). Trimming took 6 bases from V and 6 from J; bases not matched to a gene: 7. The CDR3 runs 15 residues. CDR3 amino acids: CASRLTSGVFNEQFF. As DNA, the CDR3 is TGTGCCAGCAGACTGACTAGCGGGGTATTCAATGAGCAGTTCTTC.

This clonotype has at least ten counts. V usage is TRBV5-6 and J usage is TRBJ1-1; 10 bases align to TRBD1. The CDR3 loop spans 16 amino acids. V gave up 4 bases and J gave up 0 bases; unmatched junction bases: 6. Germline CDR1 SGHDT, CDR2 YYEEEE. CDR3 loop: CASSPPGQGLNTEAFF. CDR3 sequence (DNA): TGTGCCAGCAGCCCTCCGGGACAGGGGTTGAACACTGAAGCTTTCTTT. Filled out from reference TRBV5-6 and TRBJ1-1, the complete variable domain reads DAGVTQSPTHLIKTRGQQVTLRCSPKSGHDTVSWYQQALGQGPQFIFQYYEEEERQRGNFPDRFSGHQFPNYSSELNVNALLLGDSALYLCASSPPGQGLNTEAFFGQGTRLTVV.

J is TRBJ2-1 and V is TRBV10-3; D remains ambiguous. The V and J ends lost 4 bases and 9 bases respectively, with 13 bases between them. From germline, CDR1 is ENHRY and CDR2 SYGVKD. The CDR3 runs to 13 residues. CDR3 nucleotide sequence: TGTGCCATCAGTGGGGCGGCTTTGGGTGAGCAGTTCTTC. Its translation: CAISGAALGEQFF.

This clonotype was observed at least ten times. The chain combines TRBV7-3 with TRBJ1-1; D is uncertain. The CDR3 is 13 residues long. The V and J ends lost 3 bases and 4 bases respectively, with 9 bases between them. Germline loops: CDR1 SGHTA, CDR2 FQGTGA. The CDR3 sequence: CASSFRKGTEAFF. CDR3 DNA: TGTGCCAGCAGCTTCCGGAAGGGCACTGAAGCTTTCTTT. Variable domain in full (rest from reference TRBV7-3 and TRBJ1-1): GAGVSQTPSNKVTEKGKYVELRCDPISGHTALYWYRQSLGQGPEFLIYFQGTGAADDSGLPNDRFFAVRPEGSVSTLKIQRTERGDSAVYLCASSFRKGTEAFFGQGTRLTVV.

This clonotype was recorded many times. The V call is TRBV25-1, the J call TRBJ1-3, with TRBD1 identical over 7 bases. V dropped 2 bases and J dropped 2; count of bases not matched to a gene: 6. CDR1 and CDR2 (germline): MGHDK, SYGVNS. This CDR3 spans 16 amino acids. The CDR3 nucleotides are TGTGCCAGCAGTGAAATACTAGGGGGCACTGGAAACACCATATATTTT. This sequence encodes CASSEILGGTGNTIYF.

V gene TRBV4-2 combines with J gene TRBJ2-5; 7 bases map to TRBD2. Germline V lookup: CDR1 LGHNA, CDR2 YNFKEQ. The CDR3 sequence is 14 residues long. V was pared by 1 base and J by 5 bases, with 4 bases of the junction left unmatched. CDR3 in amino acids: CASSQGTSFETQYF. The CDR3 DNA is TGTGCCAGCAGCCAAGGGACTAGTTTTGAGACCCAGTACTTC.

This clonotype has more than one count but fewer than ten. The chain carries TRBV4-1 and TRBJ1-2, with 8 bases lining up with TRBD1. This CDR3 region has 16 residues. Germline CDR1 is MGHRA and CDR2 is YSYEKL. The V gene end was trimmed by 2 bases and the J gene end by 3 bases; junction bases not matched to a gene: 8. As DNA, the CDR3 is TGCGCCAGCAGCCAAACCGGACAGGGACCACACTATGGCTACACCTTC. It is translated as CASSQTGQGPHYGYTF.

The table lists this clonotype with a count of one. The chain uses TRBV13 and TRBJ2-2; the match to TRBD2 covers 8 bases. The CDR3 loop spans 12 amino acids. CDR1 is PRHDT, CDR2 FYEKMQ, per germline (reference sequence). The ends lost 8 bases at V and 7 bases at J; junction bases unmatched: 3. The CDR3 DNA sequence: TGTGCCAGCGGACTAGCAGGCGGGGAGCTGTTTTTT. Translating gives CASGLAGGELFF. Together with reference TRBV13 and TRBJ2-2, the CDR3 gives the full variable domain: AAGVIQSPRHLIKEKRETATLKCYPIPRHDTVYWYQQGPGQDPQFLISFYEKMQSDKGSIPDRFSAQQFSDYHSELNMSSLELGDSALYFCASGLAGGELFFGEGSRLTVL.

This clonotype was seen many times. V gene TRBV7-3 combines with J gene TRBJ2-1; 10 positions agree with TRBD2. Germline loops: CDR1 SGHTA, CDR2 FQGTGA. Trimming took 5 bases from V and 7 from J; bases not matched to a gene: 8. CDR3 length equals 15 residues. The CDR3 reads CASSISGRAGNEQFF. For the CDR3, the DNA is TGTGCCAGCAGCATAAGCGGGAGGGCCGGGAATGAGCAGTTCTTC.

The J gene is TRBJ2-3, the V gene TRBV11-1, with D possibly matching TRBD2 (7 bases). V was clipped by 3 bases and J by 4 bases, with 11 bases between them. The CDR3 length is 14 residues. CDR1 is SGHAT, CDR2 FQDESV, per germline (reference sequence). In DNA form, the CDR3 reads TGTGCCAGCAGCTTTTCGGGGGGCCCAGATACGCAGTATTTT. This sequence encodes CASSFSGGPDTQYF.

V gene TRBV20-1 combines with J gene TRBJ2-7; perhaps D is TRBD1 or TRBD2 (5 bases each). This CDR3 has 15 residues. The germline gives CDR1 DFQATT, CDR2 SNEGSKA (reference sequence). The germline V and J ends were trimmed by 1 base and 0 bases, with 13 bases remaining between them. The CDR3 DNA reads as TGCAGTGCTAGAGCCGGGACGGGAAGCTCCTACGAGCAGTACTTC. As protein: CSARAGTGSSYEQYF.

This clonotype came up once. V gene TRBV3-1 combines with J gene TRBJ1-1, with TRBD1 as a possible D gene (6 bases). Germline V gives CDR1 LGHDT, CDR2 YNNKEL (reference sequence). Trimming pared 0 bases from V and 4 bases from J, leaving 9 bases between. The CDR3 sequence is 14 residues long. The CDR3 sequence: CASSQDTGATEAFF. The CDR3 bases are TGTGCCAGCAGCCAAGATACGGGGGCCACTGAAGCTTTCTTT.

Concerning this clonotype itself: The junction does not match germline at one end; this may be a read error. V gene TRBV7-9 combines with J gene TRBJ1-2; TRBD1 matches 7 bases. The CDR3 is 14 amino acids. The V gene's germline CDR1 is SEHNR and CDR2 FQNEAQ (reference sequence). The CDR3 nucleotides are TGTGCCAGCAGCCAACGACAGGGCAACTTTGGCTACACCTTC. Encoded protein: CASSQRQGNFGYTF.

At least ten counts were recorded for this clonotype. The CDR3 sequence: CASSLRTGSNQPQHF. The CDR3 DNA is TGTGCCAGCAGCTTACGAACAGGGAGCAATCAGCCCCAGCATTTT. This chain uses TRBV7-2 with TRBJ1-5; D possibly corresponds to TRBD1 (6 bases). Trimming pared 2 bases from V and 1 base from J, leaving 9 bases between. The CDR3 sequence is 15 residues long. Per germline, CDR1 SGHTA and CDR2 FQGNSA.

The CDR3 DNA reads as TGTGCCAGCAGTACACCTGGACAGCCACTGTTCTATGGCTACACCTTC. Translated, it gives CASSTPGQPLFYGYTF. The chain has TRBV6-1 and TRBJ1-2; perhaps TRBD1 as D (6 bases). CDR1 MNHNS and CDR2 SASEGT come from the germline V gene. V shed 5 bases and J shed 4 bases, with 20 bases lying between them. This CDR3 is built from 16 residues.

The V gene is TRBV30, the J gene TRBJ2-7; D possibly corresponds to TRBD1 (6 bases). The V gene's germline CDR1 is GTSNPN and CDR2 SVGIG (reference sequence). V was shortened by 4 bases and J by 0 bases, with 16 bases between the two germline ends. This CDR3 is 15 amino acids long. CDR3 in amino acids: CAWNGPGVSSYEQYF. Here the CDR3 DNA reads TGTGCCTGGAACGGTCCAGGGGTGAGCTCCTACGAGCAGTACTTC.

This sequence joins TRBV28 and TRBJ1-6; no definite D call. Per the germline V gene, CDR1 is MDHEN and CDR2 is SYDVKM. The CDR3 loop spans 16 amino acids. Trimming removed 1 base from V and 10 bases from J, with 17 bases in between. CDR3 residues: CASSLSPGGRESPLHF. Here the CDR3 DNA reads TGTGCCAGCAGTTTATCCCCTGGAGGGAGGGAATCACCCCTCCACTTT. The full variable domain, with the rest looked up from reference TRBV28 and TRBJ1-6, is DVKVTQSSRYLVKRTGEKVFLECVQDMDHENMFWYRQDPGLGLRLIYFSYDVKMKEKGDIPEGYSVSREKKERFSLILESASTNQTSMYLCASSLSPGGRESPLHFGNGTRLTVT.

The chain couples TRBV28 to TRBJ1-1; possibly TRBD1 for D (6 bases). The CDR3 length is 11 residues. Germline CDR1 reads MDHEN; CDR2 reads SYDVKM. Between the trimmed V and J ends, which lost 6 bases and 6 bases, there was a span of 8 bases. The CDR3 region has the DNA TGTGCCAGCAGAACAGGGCCTGAAGCTTTCTTT. It is translated as CASRTGPEAFF.

This clonotype was seen many times. An end of the junction differs from the germline gene, which may be a read error. V gene TRBV12-3 or TRBV12-4 combines with J gene TRBJ1-1; the D gene is possibly TRBD1 (6 bases). The CDR3 runs to 13 residues. Here the CDR3 reads CASSSQGRTEAFF. The CDR3 DNA follows: TGTGCCAGTAGTTCACAGGGTAGGACTGAAGCTTTCTTT.

This rearrangement joins TRBV12-3 or TRBV12-4 to TRBJ1-1; D not certain. This CDR3 is built from 14 residues. V was pared by 2 bases and J by 7 bases, with 14 bases between. The DNA for the CDR3 is TGTGCCAGCAGTTTAACGGGATCTCGTCGTGAAGCTTTCTTT. It is translated as CASSLTGSRREAFF.

The V gene is TRBV4-2, the J gene TRBJ1-5; D unresolved. The V gene's germline CDR1 is LGHNA and CDR2 YNFKEQ. This CDR3 has 14 amino acids. The ends were cut back, 0 bases at V and 3 bases at J, with 6 bases in the middle. CDR3 sequence (DNA): TGTGCCAGCAGCCAAGAGCAGCTCAATCAGCCCCAGCATTTT. This sequence encodes CASSQEQLNQPQHF.